One sample yielded the 30 T cell receptor beta chains listed below, sequenced in a study of shared clonotypes between healthy human individuals. Data came from immunoSEQ multiplex PCR; TCRdb stores just in-frame clones and leaves some out. The table has around 95,000 clones, about 68% seen once. Sequencing used memory CD8+ T cells sorted from blood. This sample's subset: CD45RO+ cells pooled with CCR7-negative TemRA cells. These receptor sequences come from a man aged 25 to 40 in good health.

This clone was observed a single time. The chain has TRBV27 and TRBJ2-5, with 9 bases fitting TRBD2. V lost 6 bases and J lost 5; bases outside the gene matches: 13. Germline CDR1 is MNHEY and CDR2 is SMNVEV (reference sequence). The CDR3 spans 16 residues. Here the CDR3 reads CASRWNSGSPWETQYF. The CDR3 nucleotides are TGTGCCAGCAGATGGAATAGCGGGAGCCCCTGGGAGACCCAGTACTTC.

This clone was counted only a few times. This chain connects TRBV16 to TRBJ2-7, with 9 positions matching TRBD1. The V segment lost 0 bases and the J segment 2 bases; nucleotides outside the gene matches: 2. This CDR3 has 15 amino acids. Germline V lookup: CDR1 KGHSY, CDR2 FQNENV. The CDR3 spells CASSQSRTGAYEQYF. Here the CDR3 DNA reads TGTGCCAGCAGCCAATCCCGGACAGGGGCCTACGAGCAGTACTTC. Full variable domain (missing parts from reference TRBV16 and TRBJ2-7): GEEVAQTPKHLVRGEGQKAKLYCAPIKGHSYVFWYQQVLKNEFKFLISFQNENVFDETGMPKERFSAKCLPNSPCSLEIQATKLEDSAVYFCASSQSRTGAYEQYFGPGTRLTVT.

This rearrangement joins TRBV6-5 to TRBJ2-1; 10 bases agree with TRBD2. There are 14 residues in the CDR3. The junction had 11 bases not matched to a gene; V was cut back by 6 bases and J by 12 bases. Per germline, CDR1 MNHEY and CDR2 SVGAGI. For the CDR3, the DNA is TGTGCCAGCAGGTACGGGGCGACTAGCGGGTTGCAGTTCTTC. Its translation: CASRYGATSGLQFF.

This clone was detected a few times. The chain has TRBV6-1 and TRBJ1-1; maybe TRBD1 (5 bases). CDR3 length: 15 residues. V gave up 1 base and J gave up 1 base, with 10 bases separating them. From germline, CDR1 is MNHNS and CDR2 SASEGT. The DNA of the CDR3 is TGTGCCAGCAGTGAAGTAAGGGGTTCGAACACTGAAGCTTTCTTT. Its protein product is CASSEVRGSNTEAFF.

V gene TRBV25-1 combines with J gene TRBJ2-5; a weak D match, TRBD1 (6 bases). Trimming cost V 3 bases and J 2 bases, with 13 bases left between them. The CDR3 has 15 residues. Germline assignment: CDR1 MGHDK and CDR2 SYGVNS. The CDR3 DNA reads as TGTGCCAGCAGTGATCCCGGGACAACTCAAGAGACCCAGTACTTC. Translation: CASSDPGTTQETQYF.

This clone has a handful of counts. The chain is built from TRBV5-4 and TRBJ2-1; D may correspond to TRBD1 or TRBD2 (5 bases each). Germline loops: CDR1 SGHNT, CDR2 YYREEE (reference sequence). This CDR3 is 17 amino acids long. V lost 4 bases and J 6 bases, leaving 23 bases between the germline ends. CDR3 coding DNA: TGTGCCAGCAGCGAACCCGGGGCGGGCCCTGCTATCAATGAGCAGTTCTTC. This encodes CASSEPGAGPAINEQFF.

This clone was counted at least ten times. This sequence joins TRBV29-1 and TRBJ2-4; possibly TRBD2 for D (5 bases). Trimming removed 3 bases from V and 4 bases from J, with 16 bases in between. The CDR3 extends over 15 amino acids. Per germline, CDR1 SQVTM and CDR2 ANQGSEA. CDR3 DNA sequence: TGCAGCGTTGAGATTCCCGGGGTTTTGAAAAACATTCAGTACTTC. Translating it yields CSVEIPGVLKNIQYF. Supplemented by reference TRBV29-1 and TRBJ2-4, the full variable domain reads SAVISQKPSRDICQRGTSLTIQCQVDSQVTMMFWYRQQPGQSLTLIATANQGSEATYESGFVIDKFPISRPNLTFSTLTVSNMSPEDSSIYLCSVEIPGVLKNIQYFGAGTRLSVL.

As concerns this clone: A far larger clone is one base from this, pointing to a likely read error. This same CDR3 is encoded by further DNA sequences in the sample. The V and J genes are TRBV7-9 and TRBJ2-1; TRBD2 agrees at 10 bases. The CDR3 runs 15 residues. Germline CDR1 is SEHNR and CDR2 is FQNEAQ (reference sequence). CDR3 coding DNA: TGTGCCAGCAGCCTCCAGCGGGAGGGCCGGACTGAGCAATTCTTC. This codes for CASSLQREGRTEQFF.

V usage is TRBV7-9 and J usage is TRBJ2-2; TRBD1 aligns across 7 bases. Germline lookup yields CDR1 SEHNR and CDR2 FQNEAQ (reference sequence). The junction had 5 bases not matched to a gene; V was cut back by 6 bases and J by 4 bases. The CDR3 covers 14 residues. The CDR3 sequence is CASRTGSSTGELFF. CDR3 DNA: TGTGCCAGCAGGACAGGGTCTAGCACCGGGGAGCTGTTTTTT.

This sequence joins TRBV29-1 and TRBJ2-3; D might be TRBD1 or TRBD2, each matching 5 bases. The V end lost 6 bases, the J end lost 2 bases, and 12 bases lay between the germline ends. Germline CDR1 and CDR2: SQVTM and ANQGSEA. The CDR3 length is 13 residues. CDR3 in DNA: TGCAGCGTGGGACCCAGTCTCACAGATACGCAGTATTTT. Encoded protein: CSVGPSLTDTQYF.

The gene calls are TRBV6-5 and TRBJ2-5; D gene ambiguous. CDR3 size: 13 residues. The V end lost 3 bases, the J end lost 3 bases, and 8 bases lay between the germline ends. Germline values: CDR1 MNHEY, CDR2 SVGAGI. The CDR3 nucleotides are TGTGCCAGCAGTTATCGGGCGGAAGAGACCCAGTACTTC. Translating it yields CASSYRAEETQYF.

The chain employs TRBV2 and TRBJ2-4; 10 bases map to TRBD2. V lost 3 bases, J lost 7 bases, and 6 bases stayed unmatched. Germline assignment: CDR1 SNHLY and CDR2 FYNNEI. The CDR3 has 15 amino acids. The CDR3 DNA reads as TGTGCCAGCAGTGAGGAAGCGGGAGGGCCGAACATTCAGTACTTC. Translated: CASSEEAGGPNIQYF.

The chain has TRBV28 and TRBJ1-2, with 7 bases identical to TRBD1. The CDR3 has 15 residues. V trimming: 6 bases; J trimming: 3 bases; junction bases outside the gene matches: 10. CDR1 is MDHEN, CDR2 SYDVKM, per germline. The CDR3, as DNA: TGTGCCAGCAGCACCCGACAGGGCTTTGACTATGGCTACACCTTC. Translated, it gives CASSTRQGFDYGYTF.

In its sample, this clone was seen a few times. The rearrangement links TRBV4-3 to TRBJ1-2; no clear D gene. The length of the CDR3 is 15 residues. The germline V and J ends were trimmed by 0 bases and 4 bases, with 12 bases remaining between them. Germline V gene sequence: CDR1 LGHNA, CDR2 YSLEER. The CDR3 DNA is TGCGCCAGCAGCCAAGAAAGGTCCCCGCGCTATGGCTACACCTTC. Translation gives CASSQERSPRYGYTF.

This clone appeared a few times. This specimen includes other DNA sequences encoding the same CDR3. The DNA for the CDR3 is TGCGCCAGCAGCTTGGGAGGGGGCCGGTACGAGCAGTACTTC. Translating it yields CASSLGGGRYEQYF. The chain combines TRBV5-1 with TRBJ2-7, with 7 bases fitting TRBD1. The CDR3 loop spans 14 amino acids. V shed 0 bases, J shed 4 bases, and the junction held 4 bases outside the gene matches. CDR1 and CDR2 (germline): SGHRS, YFSETQ.

The genes are TRBV27 and TRBJ2-7, with TRBD2 matching over 7 bases. The V segment lost 5 bases and the J segment 2 bases; nucleotides outside the gene matches: 12. Germline values: CDR1 MNHEY, CDR2 SMNVEV (reference sequence). CDR3 size: 16 residues. The CDR3 DNA is TGTGCCAGCAGTCCGTCGGCGGGGGTTAAGACCTACGAGCAGTACTTC. Translating gives CASSPSAGVKTYEQYF.

This clone came up a few times. CDR3 sequence: CASSHGTSGANVLTF. As DNA, the CDR3 is TGCGCCAGCAGCCACGGGACATCTGGGGCCAACGTCCTGACTTTC. The rearrangement links TRBV4-3 to TRBJ2-6, with D tentatively TRBD1 (6 bases). Trimming cost V 3 bases and J 1 base, with 7 bases left between them. The CDR3 covers 15 residues. Germline V gives CDR1 LGHNA, CDR2 YSLEER.

The chain carries TRBV4-2 and TRBJ2-7; 11 bases line up with TRBD1. Germline V gives CDR1 LGHNA, CDR2 YNFKEQ. V trimming: 4 bases; J trimming: 1 base; junction bases outside the gene matches: 6. The CDR3 has 16 residues. CDR3 in DNA: TGTGCCAGCAGCCCCTGGACAGGGGGCCTTTCCTACGAGCAGTACTTC. Encoded protein: CASSPWTGGLSYEQYF.

The genes are TRBV30 and TRBJ2-6; D call uncertain. V was cut by 3 bases and J by 4 bases, with 10 bases left in between. The CDR3 totals 14 residues. CDR1 is GTSNPN and CDR2 is SVGIG in the germline V gene (reference sequence). The CDR3 sequence is CAWSLASGANVLTF. The CDR3 DNA sequence: TGTGCCTGGAGCTTAGCATCCGGGGCCAACGTCCTGACTTTC.

The CDR3 sequence is CASSLESGSETQYF. The CDR3 coding sequence is TGTGCCAGCAGCTTGGAAAGCGGGAGCGAGACCCAGTACTTC. The chain couples TRBV5-4 to TRBJ2-5; TRBD2 matches 8 bases. The CDR3 sequence is 14 residues long. CDR1 is SGHNT and CDR2 is YYREEE in the germline V gene (reference sequence). V shed 0 bases, J shed 5 bases, and the junction held 3 bases outside the gene matches.

The table lists this clone with many counts. The chain has TRBV7-9 and TRBJ2-1; 9 bases map to TRBD2. Germline CDR1 and CDR2: SEHNR and FQNEAQ (reference sequence). J gave up 7 bases and V 1 base, and 8 bases lay outside the gene matches. The length of the CDR3 is 16 residues. In nucleotides, the CDR3 is TGTGCCAGCAGCTTAGTTAGTAGCGGGAGCATGAATGAGCAGTTCTTC. It encodes CASSLVSSGSMNEQFF.

The chain uses TRBV6-8 and TRBJ2-7; D perhaps matches TRBD2 (7 bases). Trimming cost V 6 bases and J 2 bases, with 26 bases left between them. CDR3 length: 18 residues. The germline V gene encodes CDR1 MNHGY and CDR2 SAAAGT. The CDR3 sequence is CASSPSGGGAQRPYEQYF. In DNA form, the CDR3 reads TGTGCCAGCAGCCCCTCGGGTGGGGGGGCGCAGCGGCCCTACGAGCAGTACTTC.

The J gene is TRBJ2-7, the V gene TRBV11-2, with D perhaps TRBD2 (6 bases). The CDR3 spans 14 residues. V was shortened by 5 bases and J by 4 bases, with 15 bases between the two germline ends. Germline-derived CDR1 and CDR2 are SGHAT and FQNNGV. The CDR3 loop reads CASSQWDLGYEQYF. Written as DNA, the CDR3 is TGTGCCAGCAGCCAATGGGACTTAGGGTACGAGCAGTACTTC.

Turning to this clone: A read error is possible here, since a much larger clone lies one base away. The chain is built from TRBV27 and TRBJ2-7; perhaps TRBD2 as D (5 bases). CDR1 MNHEY and CDR2 SMNVEV come from the germline V gene (reference sequence). This CDR3 has 12 amino acids. The CDR3 region is CTSLPGGYEQYF. CDR3 DNA: TGTACCAGCCTCCCCGGAGGCTACGAGCAGTACTTC.

This rearrangement joins TRBV7-2 to TRBJ1-2; unclear D gene. V lost 8 bases and J 4 bases, leaving 11 bases between the germline ends. From germline, CDR1 is SGHTA and CDR2 FQGNSA. The CDR3 contains 12 residues. The CDR3 coding sequence is TGTGCCAGCCCTGATGCCCCCTATGGCTACACCTTC. This codes for CASPDAPYGYTF.

The rearrangement links TRBV7-9 to TRBJ2-7; D is possibly TRBD2 (7 bases). Trimming left V 5 bases short and J 4 bases short, with 15 bases between. The germline V gene has CDR1 SEHNR and CDR2 FQNEAQ (reference sequence). CDR3 length: 14 residues. The DNA of the CDR3 is TGTGCCAGCAGCCCCCCTAGGGGGGGTTACGAGCAGTACTTC. Amino acids: CASSPPRGGYEQYF.

The V call is TRBV28, the J call TRBJ2-1; 11 nucleotides agree with TRBD2. V trimming: 4 bases; J trimming: 8 bases; junction bases outside the gene matches: 13. CDR1 and CDR2 from the germline V gene are MDHEN and SYDVKM. The CDR3 is 17 residues long. DNA for the CDR3: TGTGCCAGCAGTTCGCCAATTACTAGCGGGAGTGGCCATGAGCAGTTCTTC. Translation gives CASSSPITSGSGHEQFF.

This clone was counted only a few times. This chain connects TRBV2 to TRBJ2-1; 7 bases line up with TRBD1. The CDR3 runs to 10 residues. Trimming cost V 4 bases and J 14 bases; bases outside gene matches: 2. Germline V gives CDR1 SNHLY, CDR2 FYNNEI. CDR3 sequence (DNA): TGTGCCAGCAGTGGGGACAGAGAGTTCTTC. Its translation is CASSGDREFF.

V and J are TRBV28 and TRBJ2-7; 9 bases align to TRBD2. J gave up 1 base and V 4 bases, and 20 bases lay outside the gene matches. The CDR3 runs 20 residues. Germline CDR1 is MDHEN and CDR2 is SYDVKM. The CDR3 loop reads CASSSFIAGVLKAYSYEQYF. CDR3 DNA: TGTGCCAGCAGTTCGTTTATAGCGGGAGTTTTAAAGGCTTATTCCTACGAGCAGTACTTC.

This clone has a handful of counts. This chain connects TRBV9 to TRBJ2-1; D is unresolved. The CDR3 contains 14 residues. Germline values: CDR1 SGDLS, CDR2 YYNGEE. V lost 0 bases to trimming and J lost 0 bases, with 4 bases between them. The CDR3 reads CASSVGSSYNEQFF. DNA of the CDR3: TGTGCCAGCAGCGTAGGGAGCTCCTACAATGAGCAGTTCTTC.